This T cell receptor (beta chain) was sequenced in a study of blood T cells in healthy people across ages (dated by TCRdb to the mid-2010s). Regarding the complete study: Template switching captured roughly one uniquely barcoded TCR beta cDNA molecule per two T cells in model experiments. Donors were grouped into four age groups: young (average roughly 16 years), middle-aged (under 40), aged (over 55) and long-lived (about 89). The study analyzed two additional independent replicas of 1 million unique cDNA reads from the same blood draw for two donors, one aged 18 to 29 and one aged 80 or older. Using deep sequencing normalized with unique cDNA molecular identifiers, the study measured how TCR beta repertoire diversity changes with age. To avoid experimental bias, donors of different ages were spread randomly across the sequencing lanes.

The method was 5' RACE. Sequenced on an Illumina HiSeq 2500. A second roughly 6 to 12 cycle PCR used a sample-barcoded 5' primer and a J-beta primer mix. Each TCR beta cDNA molecule received a unique molecular identifier from a template-switch 5' adaptor carrying 12 random nucleotides. Each sample yielded at least 2.5 million CDR3-containing paired-end reads. The Mint cDNA synthesis kit, primed by a TRBC-specific oligonucleotide, was used to synthesize first-strand cDNA from all RNA. Following uracil-DNA glycosylase treatment, all cDNA underwent a first 18-cycle PCR with the universal primers M1SS and BC2_uni_R. Per the source publication's procedure: Each sample was normalized by randomly selecting 1 million high-quality reads, each carrying a distinct molecular identifier. Instead of being binned into consensus sequences, reads that shared molecular identifiers were thrown out. MiTCR, run with a Q25 quality threshold and the strictest error-elimination algorithm, handled CDR3 identification, clonotype clustering and error correction. A nonparametric unseen species model using Euler transformation provided a lower-bound estimate of total TCR beta diversity. TCRdb's own reprocessing of the public reads used fastp at Q25 and MiXCR and kept productive beta chains. One record per CDR3 amino acid sequence lists the most common genes and DNA. These V and J calls originate from TCRdb's pipeline instead of the authors' own analysis. The sample includes about 1.8 million distinct CDR3 sequences, with less than 50% observed a single time. The ten largest clonotypes hold over 2% of the sample.

The approximately 41 donors, aged about 6 to 95 years, were systemically healthy Caucasian individuals from Russia. Each donor gave around 9.5 milliliters of peripheral blood, collected into EDTA-treated Vacutainer tubes. Ficoll-Paque density-gradient centrifugation was used to isolate PBMCs, with at least 6.5 million per sample. Total RNA was extracted from PBMCs with Trizol reagent, with at least 6 micrograms obtained per sample. For every donor, flow cytometry on a PBMC aliquot measured the percentage of naive CD45RAhigh/CD27high T cells. The CDR3 sequence holds 17 residues, the cysteine and phenylalanine included. Here the CDR3 DNA is all that survives: 51 bases in frame from base 1. The germline V gene (reference sequence) yields DFQATT for CDR1 and SNEGSKA for CDR2. The germline ends are 24 bases apart after V is trimmed by 6 bases and J by 2 bases. Comments on this clonotype: Its binding antigen is unknown. Per-base qualities were not stored, and no clone one base away is much larger.

Findings and caveats that apply to the study as a whole: The percentage of naive T cells measured by flow cytometry correlated strongly with observed TCR beta diversity. Bulk unsorted PBMC profiling prevented conclusive comparison of naive and antigen-experienced compartments. Estimates of total diversity based on one million sequenced T cells were considered lower bounds and underestimates. Compared with the aged group, the long-lived group had more naive CD4+ T cells, fewer expanded clones and increased TCR diversity, suggesting age selection. Donor CMV infection status was unknown, potentially confounding age-related changes in expanded clonotypes. As age increased, observed TCR beta diversity per million T cells dropped in a roughly linear way, and a significant reduction was already evident by age around 41.

This TCR was sampled from a woman aged 40 to 50 in good health. The receptor chain draws on TRBV20-1 and TRBJ2-3; the D region may be TRBD1 or TRBD2, each matching 5 bases equally. The sequencing input was blood. The CDR3 region has the sequence CSAFIARGDGFTDTQYF. The DNA reads as follows: TGCAGTGCCTTCATTGCGAGGGGTGACGGATTCACAGATACGCAGTATTTT.